Listed below are T cell receptor beta chains from one sample, sequenced in a study of Graves' ophthalmopathy and Graves' hyperthyroidism. TCRdb processed the multiplex PCR reads anew with MiXCR; each CDR3 protein has one entry. The sample contains 350,000 to 400,000 distinct CDR3 sequences, approximately 15% of which appear only once. Sequenced sample: peripheral blood. The receptor source for this set is a woman between 18 and 30 years old with stable Graves' hyperthyroidism. CDR3s include the opening cysteine and the closing phenylalanine or tryptophan. D genes are given only for firm matches. The listing skips clone size in some rows; elsewhere it reads once, few, many or a size class.

size	J	V	D	CDR3	DNA
many	TRBJ1-1	TRBV5-1	NA	CASSLLGQGSEAFF	TGCGCCAGCAGCTTGCTGGGCCAGGGCTCTGAAGCTTTCTTT
few	TRBJ2-7	TRBV19	TRBD2	CASSITSGSLTYEQYF	TGTGCCAGTAGTATTACTAGCGGCTCTCTAACCTACGAGCAGTACTTC
many	TRBJ1-5	TRBV6-2/TRBV6-3	NA	CATGGHLDQPQHF	TGTGCCACTGGAGGGCATTTGGATCAGCCCCAGCATTTT
NA	TRBJ2-2	TRBV6-1	TRBD2	CASSEAGSGGLAGELFF	TGTGCCAGCAGTGAAGCGGGGTCGGGGGGGCTCGCCGGGGAGCTGTTTTTT
few	TRBJ2-2	TRBV19	TRBD2	CASTRVALSGGPNTGELFF	TGTGCCAGTACCCGGGTGGCTCTCAGCGGGGGCCCGAACACCGGGGAGCTGTTTTTT
many	TRBJ2-7	TRBV12-3/TRBV12-4	NA	CTSSRTFSYEQYF	TGTACCAGCAGTAGGACCTTCTCCTACGAGCAGTACTTC
many	TRBJ1-2	TRBV19	NA	CASSLAPDYGYTF	TGTGCCAGTAGTTTGGCCCCGGACTATGGCTACACCTTC
NA	TRBJ2-2	TRBV6-2/TRBV6-3	NA	CASTNLQEGTPNTGELFF	TGTGCCAGCACCAACCTCCAGGAGGGAACCCCGAACACCGGGGAGCTGTTTTTT
NA	TRBJ2-7	TRBV25-1	NA	CASSESNPLLYRDEQYF	TGTGCCAGCAGTGAATCCAACCCCCTCCTATACAGGGACGAGCAGTACTTC
few	TRBJ2-7	TRBV25-1	NA	CASSELSGEKEQYF	TGTGCCAGCAGTGAATTGAGCGGCGAGAAGGAGCAGTACTTC
NA	TRBJ1-2	TRBV5-7	TRBD1	CASSLARTGGRGYTF	TGTGCCAGCAGCTTGGCCAGGACAGGGGGCCGTGGCTACACCTTC
many	TRBJ1-6	TRBV20-1	NA	CSARDRRVGYNSPLHF	TGCAGTGCTAGAGATCGCAGGGTCGGCTATAATTCACCCCTCCACTTT
many	TRBJ2-7	TRBV10-3	TRBD1	CAAKPGQETYEQYF	TGTGCCGCCAAACCCGGACAGGAAACCTACGAGCAGTACTTC
NA	TRBJ1-2	TRBV4-2	NA	CASSPPDQTKTNGYTF	TGTGCCAGCAGTCCTCCTGACCAGACAAAGACCAATGGCTACACCTTC
NA	TRBJ1-1	TRBV28	NA	CASSLWDRSNTEAFF	TGTGCCAGCAGTTTATGGGACAGATCAAACACTGAAGCTTTCTTT
many	TRBJ1-2	TRBV27	NA	CASSTPGGSYGYTF	TGTGCCAGCAGTACCCCCGGGGGGTCCTATGGCTACACCTTC
NA	TRBJ1-1	TRBV5-1	NA	CASSPVPGHLNTEAFF	TGCGCCAGCAGCCCGGTCCCGGGACACCTGAACACTGAAGCTTTCTTT
few	TRBJ1-6	TRBV10-3	NA	CAISESAGSSHLHF	TGTGCCATCAGTGAGTCGGCAGGGAGTTCACACCTCCACTTT
many	TRBJ2-5	TRBV12-3/TRBV12-4	TRBD1	CASSPSTGGLETQYF	TGTGCCAGCAGTCCATCGACAGGGGGGTTAGAGACCCAGTACTTC
NA	TRBJ1-5	TRBV5-1	NA	CASRRDGSNQPQHF	TGCGCCAGCAGACGGGACGGTAGCAATCAGCCCCAGCATTTT
many	TRBJ2-7	TRBV4-2	TRBD1	CASSQEGTGFYEQYF	TGTGCCAGCAGCCAAGAGGGGACAGGGTTCTACGAGCAGTACTTC
NA	TRBJ2-2	TRBV5-6	TRBD2	CASTREATNTGELFF	TGTGCCAGCACTCGGGAGGCCACAAACACCGGGGAGCTGTTTTTT
many	TRBJ1-5	TRBV2	NA	CASSDRGRDSNQPQHF	TGTGCCAGCAGTGACCGGGGGCGAGATAGCAATCAGCCCCAGCATTTT
few	TRBJ2-2	TRBV10-3	TRBD2	CAISGLAGATGELFF	TGTGCCATCAGCGGACTAGCGGGGGCCACCGGGGAGCTGTTTTTT
NA	TRBJ1-6	TRBV12-3/TRBV12-4	TRBD1	CASSGQGAGSPLHF	TGTGCCAGCAGTGGACAGGGGGCAGGTTCACCCCTCCACTTT
NA	TRBJ2-3	TRBV5-1	TRBD2	CASSLAGTSGTDTQYF	TGCGCCAGCAGCTTGGCCGGGACTAGCGGCACAGATACGCAGTATTTT
many	TRBJ2-1	TRBV5-1	TRBD2	CASSDPSGFSSYNEQFF	TGCGCCAGCAGCGATCCTAGCGGCTTTAGCTCCTACAATGAGCAGTTCTTC
few	TRBJ1-1	TRBV20-1	NA	CSARMRGDFAEAFF	TGCAGTGCCAGAATGAGGGGTGACTTTGCTGAAGCTTTCTTT
many	TRBJ1-1	TRBV20-1	NA	CSARDVGRENTEAFF	TGCAGTGCTAGAGACGTGGGACGGGAGAACACTGAAGCTTTCTTT
many	TRBJ1-2	TRBV7-8	TRBD1	CASSPRTGKNYGYTF	TGTGCCAGCAGCCCCCGGACAGGGAAAAACTATGGCTACACCTTC
NA	TRBJ2-6	TRBV18	NA	CASSPPGVGANVLTF	TGTGCCAGCTCACCCCCCGGCGTAGGGGCCAACGTCCTGACTTTC
many	TRBJ2-5	TRBV24-1	NA	CATSRGETQYF	TGTGCCACCTCGAGGGGGGAGACCCAGTACTTC
few	TRBJ1-2	TRBV12-3/TRBV12-4	NA	CASSLGDRGYIF	TGTGCCAGCAGCCTCGGGGACCGTGGCTACATCTTC
NA	TRBJ1-2	TRBV6-1	TRBD1	CASSDGQGHYGYTF	TGTGCCAGCAGTGATGGACAGGGGCACTATGGCTACACCTTC
many	TRBJ2-5	TRBV7-9	TRBD2	CASSTRGGLRETQYF	TGTGCCAGCAGCACGCGGGGGGGCCTTAGGGAGACCCAGTACTTC
many	TRBJ1-1	TRBV13	NA	CASSLNLKAEAFF	TGTGCCAGCAGCTTAAATTTGAAGGCTGAAGCTTTCTTT
many	TRBJ2-7	TRBV2	NA	CASNRRGSYEQYF	TGTGCCAGCAATCGCAGGGGCTCCTACGAGCAGTACTTC
many	TRBJ1-1	TRBV15	NA	CATSRGGVSTEAFF	TGTGCCACCAGCAGAGGTGGAGTAAGCACTGAAGCTTTCTTT
NA	TRBJ1-5	TRBV7-2	NA	CASSLGPEAQPQHF	TGTGCCAGCAGCTTAGGTCCGGAGGCCCAGCCCCAGCATTTT
many	TRBJ1-2	TRBV9	NA	CASSQGGPNYTF	TGTGCCAGCAGCCAGGGCGGACCAAACTACACCTTC
many	TRBJ2-7	TRBV6-5	TRBD1	CASSYSGSGGYHEQYF	TGTGCCAGCAGTTACTCAGGCTCAGGGGGCTACCACGAGCAGTACTTC
many	TRBJ2-5	TRBV12-5	NA	CASGFTSETQYF	TGTGCTAGTGGTTTCACTAGTGAGACCCAGTACTTC
many	TRBJ1-2	TRBV12-3/TRBV12-4	TRBD1	CASSYQQGVWYGYTF	TGTGCCAGCAGTTACCAACAGGGGGTTTGGTATGGCTACACCTTC